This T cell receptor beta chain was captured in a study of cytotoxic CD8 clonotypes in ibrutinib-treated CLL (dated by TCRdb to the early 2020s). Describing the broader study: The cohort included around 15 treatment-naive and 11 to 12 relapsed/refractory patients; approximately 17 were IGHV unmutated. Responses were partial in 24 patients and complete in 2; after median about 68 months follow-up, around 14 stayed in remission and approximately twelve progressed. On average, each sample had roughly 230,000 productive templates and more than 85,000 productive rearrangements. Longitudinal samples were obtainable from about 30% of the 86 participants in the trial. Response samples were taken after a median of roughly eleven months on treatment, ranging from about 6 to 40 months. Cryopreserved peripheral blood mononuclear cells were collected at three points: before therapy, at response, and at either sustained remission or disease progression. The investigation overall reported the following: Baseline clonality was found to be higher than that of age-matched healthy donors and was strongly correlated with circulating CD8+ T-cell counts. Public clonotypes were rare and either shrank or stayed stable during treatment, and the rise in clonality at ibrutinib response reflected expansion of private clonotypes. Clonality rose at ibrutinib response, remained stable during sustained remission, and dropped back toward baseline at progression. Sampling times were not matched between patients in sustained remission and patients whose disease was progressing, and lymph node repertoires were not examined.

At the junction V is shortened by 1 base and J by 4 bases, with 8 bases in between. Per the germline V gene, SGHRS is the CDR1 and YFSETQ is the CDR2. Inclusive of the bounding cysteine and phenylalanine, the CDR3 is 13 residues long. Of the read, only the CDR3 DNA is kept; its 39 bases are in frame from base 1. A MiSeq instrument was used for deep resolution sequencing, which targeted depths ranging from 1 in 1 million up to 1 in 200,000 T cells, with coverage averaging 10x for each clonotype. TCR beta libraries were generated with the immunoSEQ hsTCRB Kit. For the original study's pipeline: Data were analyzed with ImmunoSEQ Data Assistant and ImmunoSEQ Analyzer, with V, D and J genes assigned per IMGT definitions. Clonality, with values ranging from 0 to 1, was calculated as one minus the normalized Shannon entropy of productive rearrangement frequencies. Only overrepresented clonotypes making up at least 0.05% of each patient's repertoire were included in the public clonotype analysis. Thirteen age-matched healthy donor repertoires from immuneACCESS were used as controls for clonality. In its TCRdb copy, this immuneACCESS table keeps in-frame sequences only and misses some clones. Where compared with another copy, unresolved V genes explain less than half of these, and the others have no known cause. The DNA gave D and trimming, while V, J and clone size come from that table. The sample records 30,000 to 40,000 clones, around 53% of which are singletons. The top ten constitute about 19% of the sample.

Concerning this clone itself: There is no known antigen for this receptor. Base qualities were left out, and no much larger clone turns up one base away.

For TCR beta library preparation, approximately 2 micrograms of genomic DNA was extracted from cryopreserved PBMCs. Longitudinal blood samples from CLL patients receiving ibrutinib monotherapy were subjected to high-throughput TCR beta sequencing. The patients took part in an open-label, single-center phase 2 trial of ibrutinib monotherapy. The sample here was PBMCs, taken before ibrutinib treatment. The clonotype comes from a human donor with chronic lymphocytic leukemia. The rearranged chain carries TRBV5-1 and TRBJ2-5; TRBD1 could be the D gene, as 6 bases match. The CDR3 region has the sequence CASSLWGRETQYF. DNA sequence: TGCGCCAGCAGCTTGTGGGGGCGAGAGACCCAGTACTTC.